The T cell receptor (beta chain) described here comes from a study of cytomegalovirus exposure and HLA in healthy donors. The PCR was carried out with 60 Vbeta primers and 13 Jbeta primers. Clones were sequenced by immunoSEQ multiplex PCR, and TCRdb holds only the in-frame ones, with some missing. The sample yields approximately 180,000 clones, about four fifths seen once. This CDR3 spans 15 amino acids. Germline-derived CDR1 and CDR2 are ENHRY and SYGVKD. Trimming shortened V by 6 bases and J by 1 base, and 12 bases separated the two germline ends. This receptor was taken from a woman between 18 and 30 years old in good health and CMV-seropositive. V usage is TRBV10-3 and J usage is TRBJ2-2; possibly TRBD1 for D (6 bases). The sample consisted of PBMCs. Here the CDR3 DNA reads TGTGCCATCAGGGACAGCAACAAGAACACCGGGGAGCTGTTTTTT. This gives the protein CAIRDSNKNTGELFF.